The following is a T cell receptor beta chain sequence with its context. Its antigen is unidentified. The sample originates from a study of cytomegalovirus exposure and HLA in healthy donors. Overall study context: The 95 to 150 validation repertoires, a later analysis reported, used the same platform as the approximately 700 first-cohort repertoires.

Whole-study findings and limits: The tendency of first-cohort TCR clusters to co-occur in the 110 or so validation repertoires emerged from a later analysis. The classifier reportedly diagnosed cytomegalovirus status with high sensitivity and specificity.

Germline trimming cut 5 bases from V and 3 bases from J; bases unmatched to any gene: 9. Germline V gene sequence: CDR1 PRHDT, CDR2 FYEKMQ (reference sequence). This CDR3 is built from 16 residues. TCRdb's table, derived via immunoSEQ multiplex PCR, lists solely in-frame clones and lacks some. The sample contains some 110,000 clones, 86% of which appear only once. The TCR sequence derives from a young woman in good health and CMV-seropositive. The sample consisted of PBMCs. The chain has TRBV13 and TRBJ2-3; the match to TRBD1 covers 9 bases. The CDR3 bases are TGTGCCAGCAGCACCACAGGGGGCGCCTTTACAGATACGCAGTATTTT. This translates into CASSTTGGAFTDTQYF.